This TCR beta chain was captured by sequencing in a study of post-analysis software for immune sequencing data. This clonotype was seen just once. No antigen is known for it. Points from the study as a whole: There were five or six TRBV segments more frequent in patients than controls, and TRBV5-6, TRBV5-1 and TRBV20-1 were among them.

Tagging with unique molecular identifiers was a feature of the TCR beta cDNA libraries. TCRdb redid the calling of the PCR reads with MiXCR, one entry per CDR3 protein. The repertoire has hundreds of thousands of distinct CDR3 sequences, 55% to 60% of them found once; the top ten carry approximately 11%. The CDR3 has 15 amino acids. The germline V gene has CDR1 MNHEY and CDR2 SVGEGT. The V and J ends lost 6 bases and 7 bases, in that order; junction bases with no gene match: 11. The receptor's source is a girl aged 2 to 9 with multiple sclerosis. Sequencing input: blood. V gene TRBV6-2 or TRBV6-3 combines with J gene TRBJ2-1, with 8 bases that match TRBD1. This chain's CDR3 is CASSDTAGGANEQFF. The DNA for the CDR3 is TGTGCCAGCAGCGACACCGCAGGGGGCGCGAATGAGCAGTTCTTC.